Listed here are 4 T cell receptor beta chains from one sample, sequenced in a study of T-cell reconstitution after alpha-beta-depleted transplantation in children. Unique molecular identifiers were incorporated into the prepared TCRbeta library. TCRdb passed the PCR reads through MiXCR, listing each CDR3 protein once. The sample contains hundreds of thousands of distinct CDR3 sequences, roughly 15% of which appear only once. The material sequenced was PBMCs from the stem cell graft donor, taken from the stem cell graft. The receptors stem from a human donor who donated a stem cell graft to a child with acute myeloid leukemia.

The chain employs TRBV20-1 and TRBJ2-1, with 10 bases lining up with TRBD2. The germline CDR1 and CDR2 sequences are DFQATT and SNEGSKA (reference sequence). The CDR3 has 15 residues. Losses at the gene ends were 2 bases for V and 5 bases for J; bases not matched to a gene: 6. The chain's CDR3 is CSARRPSGGDNEQFF. The CDR3 region has the DNA TGCAGTGCTAGACGTCCCAGCGGGGGGGACAATGAGCAGTTCTTC.

This clonotype was counted between two and nine times. The genes are TRBV20-1 and TRBJ2-2; perhaps TRBD1 as D (5 bases). CDR3 size: 14 residues. The V end lost 3 bases, the J end lost 3 bases, and 11 bases lay between the germline ends. Per germline, CDR1 DFQATT and CDR2 SNEGSKA (reference sequence). The CDR3 bases are TGCAGTGCTAGGGGGCCCATGGACACCGGGGAGCTGTTTTTT. Amino acids: CSARGPMDTGELFF.

This chain links TRBV5-1 with TRBJ2-7; D might be TRBD2 (5 bases). V was clipped by 0 bases and J by 6 bases, with 10 bases between them. The CDR3 is 13 amino acids. Germline CDR1 SGHRS, CDR2 YFSETQ. The CDR3 DNA sequence: TGCGCCAGCAGCTTGGATCAAGGGAGCGAGCAGTACGTC. It codes for CASSLDQGSEQYV.

For this clonotype: A read error is likely, as this CDR3 ends without the conserved phenylalanine or tryptophan. The rearrangement links TRBV20-1 to TRBJ2-7; 8 nucleotides line up with TRBD1. Unmatched junction bases numbered 1, after V lost 1 base and J lost 2 bases. There are 13 residues in the CDR3. Germline V gene sequence: CDR1 DFQATT, CDR2 SNEGSKA (reference sequence). The CDR3 sequence: CSARADRAYEQYG. The DNA for the CDR3 is TGCAGTGCTAGAGCGGACAGGGCCTACGAGCAGTACGGC.